Each of the 23 T cell receptor beta chains below was sequenced from the same sample in a study of PD-1 blockade in mismatch repair-deficient tumors (TCRdb year 2017). Library prep was done by the immunoSEQ multiplex PCR assay. The table comes from immuneACCESS by way of TCRdb, which keeps in-frame sequences with V and J called. Part of the clones is missing from these tables; in studies checked, under half for an unresolved V gene and the rest for unknown reasons. The sample profile shows more than 90,000 clones; 70% to 80% of them were found once. The ten biggest clones cover roughly 4.8% of the sample. The specimen was peripheral blood, collected more than 58 weeks after starting pembrolizumab. Receptors originate from an adult with mismatch repair-deficient cancer.

The chain joins TRBV19 to TRBJ1-2; D remains ambiguous. V lost 5 bases to trimming and J lost 4 bases, with 14 bases between them. CDR3 length equals 14 residues. In germline, CDR1 is LNHDA, CDR2 SQIVND (reference sequence). The CDR3 spells CASSWVETLYGYTF. The CDR3 DNA sequence: TGTGCCAGTAGTTGGGTAGAAACCCTCTATGGCTACACCTTC.

The rearrangement links TRBV14 to TRBJ2-2; no clear D gene. Germline V gene lookup returns CDR1 SGHDN and CDR2 FVKESK. Trimming pared 4 bases from V and 6 bases from J, leaving 6 bases between. The CDR3 runs to 12 residues. This CDR3 reads CASSLRPGELFF. CDR3 sequence (DNA): TGTGCCAGCAGCCTACGTCCCGGGGAGCTGTTTTTT.

This clone was recorded a few times. This chain joins TRBV2 and TRBJ1-3, with D hard to call. In germline, CDR1 is SNHLY, CDR2 FYNNEI. The CDR3 spans 13 residues. Between the trimmed V and J ends, which lost 3 bases and 4 bases, there was a span of 7 bases. CDR3 nucleotide sequence: TGTGCCAGCAGTGAGTGGAGGGGAAACACCATATATTTT. Translated: CASSEWRGNTIYF. The full variable domain, its missing parts supplied by reference TRBV2 and TRBJ1-3, is EPEVTQTPSHQVTQMGQEVILRCVPISNHLYFYWYRQILGQKVEFLVSFYNNEISEKSEIFDDQFSVERPDGSNFTLKIRSTKLEDSAMYFCASSEWRGNTIYFGEGSWLTVV.

CDR3 in DNA: TGTGCCAGCAGCCCGAGGACAGGCTCTGGCTACACCTTC. This translates into CASSPRTGSGYTF. J is TRBJ1-2 and V is TRBV11-1, with 7 bases fitting TRBD1. The CDR3 consists of 13 residues. Looked up from germline, CDR1 is SGHAT and CDR2 is FQDESV (reference sequence). The junction had 7 bases not matched to a gene; V was cut back by 5 bases and J by 7 bases.

The genes are TRBV5-1 and TRBJ1-5; D perhaps matches TRBD1 (6 bases). This CDR3 has 13 amino acids. With 3 bases removed from V and 4 bases from J, the gap between germline ends came to 8 bases. Germline loops: CDR1 SGHRS, CDR2 YFSETQ. The CDR3 is CASSWTVNQPQHF. In DNA form, the CDR3 reads TGCGCCAGCAGCTGGACAGTGAATCAGCCCCAGCATTTT. Based on the CDR3 plus reference TRBV5-1 and TRBJ1-5, the full variable domain is KAGVTQTPRYLIKTRGQQVTLSCSPISGHRSVSWYQQTPGQGLQFLFEYFSETQRNKGNFPGRFSGRQFSNSRSEMNVSTLELGDSALYLCASSWTVNQPQHFGDGTRLSIL.

V is TRBV5-1 and J is TRBJ1-1; D may be TRBD1 (5 bases). The germline V and J ends were trimmed by 2 bases and 6 bases, with 17 bases remaining between them. Per the germline V gene, CDR1 is SGHRS and CDR2 is YFSETQ. The CDR3 runs to 15 residues. This CDR3 is CASSFSGGTGAEAFF. Here the CDR3 DNA reads TGCGCCAGCAGCTTCTCAGGCGGAACAGGCGCTGAAGCTTTCTTT.

The chain couples TRBV30 to TRBJ1-2; D gene unclear. Germline V gene data show CDR1 as GTSNPN and CDR2 as SVGIG (reference sequence). V was cut by 2 bases and J by 6 bases, with 19 bases left in between. The CDR3 sequence is 15 residues long. CDR3 protein: CAWSFEGPGEDGYTF. As DNA, the CDR3 is TGTGCCTGGAGTTTCGAAGGACCCGGGGAGGATGGCTACACCTTC.

The genes are TRBV7-8 and TRBJ2-7; TRBD2 matches at 9 bases. The ends lost 5 bases at V and 0 bases at J; junction bases unmatched: 5. CDR3 length: 15 residues. Germline-derived CDR1 and CDR2 are SGHVS and FQNEAQ. CDR3 region: CASSLSGGSSYEQYF. CDR3 sequence (DNA): TGTGCCAGCAGCCTGAGCGGGGGGAGCTCCTACGAGCAGTACTTC.

Concerning this clone: The junction shows a germline mismatch at one end, possibly a read error. In the same sample, other DNA sequences code for this CDR3. The V gene is TRBV5-1, the J gene TRBJ2-1; 9 nucleotides line up with TRBD2. Germline V gene sequence: CDR1 SGHRS, CDR2 YFSETQ. The CDR3 contains 16 residues. This CDR3 reads CASSSEVLAGLDEQFF. DNA of the CDR3: TGCGCTAGCAGCTCGGAGGTTCTAGCGGGACTCGATGAGCAGTTCTTC. Combining the CDR3 with reference TRBV5-1 and TRBJ2-1 gives the whole variable domain KAGVTQTPRYLIKTRGQQVTLSCSPISGHRSVSWYQQTPGQGLQFLFEYFSETQRNKGNFPGRFSGRQFSNSRSEMNVSTLELGDSALYLCASSSEVLAGLDEQFFGPGTRLTVL.

J is TRBJ2-2 and V is TRBV7-9; maybe TRBD1 (6 bases). The CDR3 extends over 17 amino acids. V gave up 0 bases and J gave up 0 bases, with 11 bases separating them. Germline V lookup: CDR1 SEHNR, CDR2 FQNEAQ (reference sequence). The CDR3 DNA is TGTGCCAGCAGCTTAGCGCAGGGGTCTTCGAACACCGGGGAGCTGTTTTTT. It translates to CASSLAQGSSNTGELFF.

This chain links TRBV5-6 with TRBJ2-7; D could derive from TRBD1 or TRBD2 (5 bases each). The ends were cut back, 5 bases at V and 3 bases at J, with 15 bases in the middle. Germline values: CDR1 SGHDT, CDR2 YYEEEE. The CDR3 is 14 residues long. CDR3 region: CASSSEGRYYEQYF. In DNA form, the CDR3 reads TGTGCCAGCAGTTCCGAGGGACGATACTACGAGCAGTACTTC. The whole variable domain, filled in from reference TRBV5-6 and TRBJ2-7, reads DAGVTQSPTHLIKTRGQQVTLRCSPKSGHDTVSWYQQALGQGPQFIFQYYEEEERQRGNFPDRFSGHQFPNYSSELNVNALLLGDSALYLCASSSEGRYYEQYFGPGTRLTVT.

Only a few counts were recorded for this clone. V gene TRBV2 combines with J gene TRBJ2-6; 8 positions agree with TRBD1. V lost 9 bases, J lost 3 bases, and 1 base stayed unmatched. CDR1 and CDR2 (germline): SNHLY, FYNNEI. The CDR3 runs to 13 residues. In DNA, the CDR3 is TGTGCCAGTGGGACAGGTGGGGCCAACGTCCTGACTTTC. Translating it yields CASGTGGANVLTF. Complete variable domain (other parts from reference TRBV2 and TRBJ2-6): EPEVTQTPSHQVTQMGQEVILRCVPISNHLYFYWYRQILGQKVEFLVSFYNNEISEKSEIFDDQFSVERPDGSNFTLKIRSTKLEDSAMYFCASGTGGANVLTFGAGSRLTVL.

The chain combines TRBV7-3 with TRBJ2-1; a possible D gene is TRBD2 (6 bases). The CDR3 runs 14 residues. Germline V gene lookup returns CDR1 SGHTA and CDR2 FQGTGA. The germline V and J ends were trimmed by 1 base and 5 bases, with 9 bases remaining between them. This CDR3 is CASSLRGVNNEQFF. The CDR3 bases are TGTGCCAGCAGCTTAAGGGGGGTTAACAATGAGCAGTTCTTC.

CDR3 amino acids: CSAKTSGSYNEQFF. The CDR3 DNA is TGCAGCGCCAAGACTAGCGGGAGCTACAATGAGCAGTTCTTC. The chain uses TRBV29-1 and TRBJ2-1, with 12 bases fitting TRBD2. Germline lookup yields CDR1 SQVTM and CDR2 ANQGSEA. The ends lost 7 bases at V and 3 bases at J; junction bases unmatched: 4. The CDR3 totals 14 residues.

The V and J genes are TRBV5-3 and TRBJ1-3; 7 nucleotides match TRBD1. TRBV5-3 counts as an open reading frame of uncertain function. The J segment lost 4 bases and the V segment lost 4 bases, leaving 5 bases of the junction unmatched. The CDR3 has 14 residues. The CDR3 sequence: CARSATGYGNTIYF. In nucleotides, the CDR3 is TGTGCCAGAAGCGCGACAGGGTACGGAAACACCATATATTTT.

This chain connects TRBV14 to TRBJ2-5; D unresolved. The CDR3 is made up of 13 amino acids. CDR1 and CDR2 from the germline V gene are SGHDN and FVKESK. V was trimmed by 4 bases and J by 0 bases, leaving 6 bases between them. For the CDR3, the DNA is TGTGCCAGCAGCCGGTTGTACCAAGAGACCCAGTACTTC. Translation: CASSRLYQETQYF.

The V call is TRBV30, the J call TRBJ2-3; D is unresolved. CDR1 and CDR2 from the germline V gene are GTSNPN and SVGIG (reference sequence). CDR3 length: 11 residues. V dropped 3 bases and J dropped 2 bases, with 3 bases sitting between them. The CDR3 here is CAWRPTDTQYF. The CDR3 region has the DNA TGTGCCTGGAGACCCACAGATACGCAGTATTTT. The full variable domain, with the rest looked up from reference TRBV30 and TRBJ2-3, is SQTIHQWPATLVQPVGSPLSLECTVEGTSNPNLYWYRQAAGRGLQLLFYSVGIGQISSEVPQNLSASRPQDRQFILSSKKLLLSDSGFYLCAWRPTDTQYFGPGTRLTVL.

The rearrangement links TRBV19 to TRBJ2-5; 10 positions match TRBD2. The CDR3 spans 15 residues. J gave up 4 bases and V 3 bases, and 5 bases lay outside the gene matches. Looked up from germline, CDR1 is LNHDA and CDR2 is SQIVND (reference sequence). The CDR3 here is CASSISGRALETQYF. In DNA form, the CDR3 reads TGTGCCAGTAGTATCAGCGGGAGGGCCTTAGAGACCCAGTACTTC. The complete variable domain, with remaining parts taken from reference TRBV19 and TRBJ2-5, reads DGGITQSPKYLFRKEGQNVTLSCEQNLNHDAMYWYRQDPGQGLRLIYYSQIVNDFQKGDIAEGYSVSREKKESFPLTVTSAQKNPTAFYLCASSISGRALETQYFGPGTRLLVL.

CDR3 in amino acids: CASSLGGSPDEKLFF. DNA for the CDR3: TGTGCCAGCAGCTTAGGCGGCAGTCCGGATGAAAAACTGTTTTTT. V usage is TRBV7-2 and J usage is TRBJ1-4, with D unclear. V was cut by 1 base and J by 6 bases, with 12 bases left in between. The CDR3 loop spans 15 amino acids. Looked up from germline, CDR1 is SGHTA and CDR2 is FQGNSA.

The V and J genes are TRBV30 and TRBJ2-7; D possibly matches TRBD1 or TRBD2 (6 bases each). The CDR3 has 13 residues. Germline V gives CDR1 GTSNPN, CDR2 SVGIG (reference sequence). V lost 0 bases and J lost 7, with 13 bases in between. CDR3 loop: CAWSVGWGAEQYF. CDR3 sequence (DNA): TGTGCCTGGAGTGTGGGGTGGGGGGCTGAGCAGTACTTC. Drawing the rest from reference TRBV30 and TRBJ2-7, the complete variable domain is SQTIHQWPATLVQPVGSPLSLECTVEGTSNPNLYWYRQAAGRGLQLLFYSVGIGQISSEVPQNLSASRPQDRQFILSSKKLLLSDSGFYLCAWSVGWGAEQYFGPGTRLTVT.

This clone was observed once. The chain carries TRBV9 and TRBJ2-2; D may correspond to TRBD1 or TRBD2 (5 bases each). The CDR3 has 15 residues. V was pared by 4 bases and J by 4 bases, with 14 bases between. Per germline, CDR1 SGDLS and CDR2 YYNGEE. This chain's CDR3 is CASSLFGGATGELFF. Written as DNA, the CDR3 is TGTGCCAGCAGCCTCTTTGGGGGAGCCACCGGGGAGCTGTTTTTT. The whole variable domain, remainder taken from reference TRBV9 and TRBJ2-2, is DSGVTQTPKHLITATGQRVTLRCSPRSGDLSVYWYQQSLDQGLQFLIQYYNGEERAKGNILERFSAQQFPDLHSELNLSSLELGDSALYFCASSLFGGATGELFFGEGSRLTVL.

J is TRBJ2-7 and V is TRBV13; 7 bases align to TRBD2. Germline assignment: CDR1 PRHDT and CDR2 FYEKMQ (reference sequence). With V trimmed by 5 bases and J by 2 bases, 6 bases remained unmatched. The length of the CDR3 is 14 residues. The CDR3 bases are TGTGCCAGCAGCCCCTCTGCGGGGGCCTACGAGCAGTACTTC. Translated, it gives CASSPSAGAYEQYF.

The chain links TRBV5-4 to TRBJ2-2, with D possibly being TRBD2 (6 bases). This CDR3 is built from 16 residues. V lost 4 bases, J lost 1 base, and 14 bases lay in between. Germline loops: CDR1 SGHNT, CDR2 YYREEE (reference sequence). The CDR3 DNA reads TGTGCCAGCAGCCCGTCGGGACTCCGGAACACCGGGGAGCTGTTTTTT. This codes for CASSPSGLRNTGELFF.